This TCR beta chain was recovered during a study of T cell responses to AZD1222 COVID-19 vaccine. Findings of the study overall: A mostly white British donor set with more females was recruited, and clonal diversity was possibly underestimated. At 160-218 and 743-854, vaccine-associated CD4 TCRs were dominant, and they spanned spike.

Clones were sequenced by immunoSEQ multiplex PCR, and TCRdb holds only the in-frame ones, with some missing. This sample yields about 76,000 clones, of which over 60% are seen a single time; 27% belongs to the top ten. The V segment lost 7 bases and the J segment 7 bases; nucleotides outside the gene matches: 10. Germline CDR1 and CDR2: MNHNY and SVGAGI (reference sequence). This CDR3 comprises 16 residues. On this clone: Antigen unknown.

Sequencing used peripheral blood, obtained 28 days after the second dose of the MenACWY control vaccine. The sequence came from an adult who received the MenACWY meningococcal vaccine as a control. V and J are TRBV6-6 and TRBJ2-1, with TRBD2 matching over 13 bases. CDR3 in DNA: TGTGCCAGCACTCGAGGCGGGACTAGCGGGAAAAATGAGCAGTTCTTC. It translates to CASTRGGTSGKNEQFF.